Following are 14 T cell receptor beta chains from one sample sequenced in a study of T cell repertoires in cytomegalovirus infection. One entry per CDR3 protein results from TCRdb running MiXCR on the reads. The table has about 450,000 distinct CDR3 sequences, about 33% seen once. Sequenced: PBMCs. These receptors came from a human donor in good health (CMV status not recorded). Some clones in this sample may be carry-over from other donors' samples.

The rearrangement uses TRBV20-1 and TRBJ2-7, with 11 bases fitting TRBD2. The CDR3 is made up of 16 amino acids. Unmatched junction bases numbered 7, after V lost 0 bases and J lost 3 bases. Germline values: CDR1 DFQATT, CDR2 SNEGSKA (reference sequence). CDR3 loop: CSARDIGTSGFYEQYF. DNA for the CDR3: TGCAGTGCTAGAGATATTGGGACTAGCGGATTCTACGAGCAGTACTTC.

This clonotype was picked up a small number of times. V is TRBV5-8 and J is TRBJ1-5, with D tentatively TRBD1 (5 bases). In germline, CDR1 is SGHTS, CDR2 YDEGEE. CDR3 length: 14 amino acids. V was pared by 0 bases and J by 11 bases, with 15 bases between. The CDR3 region has the DNA TGTGCCAGCAGCTTGGCAGGAGGGGAAAAAACCCAGCATTTT. Encoded protein: CASSLAGGEKTQHF.

The chain employs TRBV28 and TRBJ1-4; no clear D. This CDR3 region has 16 residues. CDR1 and CDR2 from the germline V gene are MDHEN and SYDVKM. V was cut by 6 bases and J by 3 bases, with 17 bases left in between. The CDR3 spells CASSFPPWQPNEKLFF. In DNA, the CDR3 is TGTGCCAGCAGCTTTCCCCCGTGGCAACCTAATGAAAAACTGTTTTTT.

This clonotype has more than one count but fewer than ten. The J gene is TRBJ1-2, the V gene TRBV5-8; no clear D. This CDR3 is 15 amino acids long. Germline V gene sequence: CDR1 SGHTS, CDR2 YDEGEE. Trimming shortened V by 3 bases and J by 3 bases, and 15 bases separated the two germline ends. CDR3 DNA sequence: TGTGCCAGCAGCTCGCCGGCAGGTCTCTACTATGGCTACACCTTC. Protein: CASSSPAGLYYGYTF.

The table lists this clonotype with a few counts. The chain employs TRBV3-1 and TRBJ2-2; D remains ambiguous. There are 14 residues in the CDR3. V gave up 4 bases and J gave up 1 base, with 7 bases separating them. Germline values: CDR1 LGHDT, CDR2 YNNKEL (reference sequence). As DNA, the CDR3 is TGTGCCAGCAGCCCCCCCAGGAACACCGGGGAGCTGTTTTTT. Translation: CASSPPRNTGELFF.

V gene TRBV20-1 combines with J gene TRBJ2-5, with 10 nucleotides matching TRBD1. Per germline, CDR1 DFQATT and CDR2 SNEGSKA (reference sequence). V shed 5 bases and J 4 bases; nucleotides not matched to a gene: 1. CDR3 length: 12 amino acids. The CDR3 region is CSAGQGGETQYF. The CDR3 bases are TGCAGTGCTGGACAGGGGGGAGAGACCCAGTACTTC.

Comment on this clonotype: At one end the junction does not follow the germline gene, possibly because of a read error. The CDR3 sequence: CASSQSSSVANVLTF. The CDR3, as DNA: TGTGCCAGCAGTCAAAGTAGCTCTGTGGCCAACGTCCTGACTTTC. This rearrangement joins TRBV12-3 or TRBV12-4 to TRBJ2-6; D is undetermined. This CDR3 region has 15 residues.

V is TRBV28 and J is TRBJ2-3; D is possibly TRBD2 (6 bases). V was cut by 5 bases and J by 2 bases, with 14 bases left in between. Germline V lookup: CDR1 MDHEN, CDR2 SYDVKM. The length of the CDR3 is 15 residues. As DNA, the CDR3 is TGTGCCAGCAGTGACCAGGGACTTAACACAGATACGCAGTATTTT. Translation gives CASSDQGLNTDTQYF.

The CDR3 DNA follows: TGTGCCAGCAGTTCGACGGACAGGGGGCTAAATCAGCCCCAGCATTTT. Encoded protein: CASSSTDRGLNQPQHF. The chain uses TRBV12-3 or TRBV12-4 and TRBJ1-5, with 11 bases matching TRBD1. The junction had 6 bases not matched to a gene; V was cut back by 4 bases and J by 4 bases. This CDR3 has 16 amino acids.

This clonotype came up many times. CDR3 bases: TGTGCCAGCAGCTTAGCAGGGGGCACCGGGGAGCTGTTTTTT. It specifies CASSLAGGTGELFF. V usage is TRBV7-2 and J usage is TRBJ2-2; D may be TRBD1 (6 bases). The germline gives CDR1 SGHTA, CDR2 FQGNSA. The CDR3 runs to 14 residues. Trimming took off 0 bases at V and 4 bases at J, with 6 bases between the two ends. The complete variable domain, with remaining parts taken from reference TRBV7-2 and TRBJ2-2, reads GAGVSQSPSNKVTEKGKDVELRCDPISGHTALYWYRQSLGQGLEFLIYFQGNSAPDKSGLPSDRFSAERTGGSVSTLTIQRTQQEDSAVYLCASSLAGGTGELFFGEGSRLTVL.

This clonotype was counted many times. This sequence joins TRBV7-8 and TRBJ2-2; D is unresolved. Trimming took 1 base from V and 5 from J, leaving 8 bases between them. The CDR3 covers 14 residues. Germline CDR1 SGHVS, CDR2 FQNEAQ. In DNA, the CDR3 is TGTGCCAGCAGCTTAGTATACGCGACCGGGGAGCTGTTTTTT. It yields the protein CASSLVYATGELFF.

This clonotype was counted many times. The rearrangement joins TRBV6-4 to TRBJ2-2, with 9 bases lining up with TRBD1. The germline V gene encodes CDR1 MRHNA and CDR2 SNTAGT. J gave up 4 bases and V 6 bases, and 6 bases lay outside the gene matches. The CDR3 loop spans 15 amino acids. The CDR3 loop is CASSRQGGSTGELFF. The CDR3, as DNA: TGTGCCAGCAGCCGACAGGGGGGGAGCACCGGGGAGCTGTTTTTT.

This clonotype came up many times. V gene TRBV7-2 combines with J gene TRBJ2-3; 8 bases fit TRBD2. The CDR3 covers 16 residues. After removal of 0 bases from V and 4 bases from J, the junction contained 6 bases not matched to a gene. Germline-derived CDR1 and CDR2 are SGHTA and FQGNSA. CDR3 in amino acids: CASSLAGTSAPDTQYF. The CDR3 region has the DNA TGTGCCAGCAGCTTAGCGGGGACTAGTGCCCCAGATACGCAGTATTTT.

The V and J genes are TRBV11-2 and TRBJ1-3; D not resolved. Germline values: CDR1 SGHAT, CDR2 FQNNGV. This CDR3 contains 13 residues. V shed 4 bases and J shed 7 bases, with 11 bases lying between them. The CDR3 nucleotides read TGTGCCAGCAGCTCCCTCAAAGATAACACCATATATTTT. Translating gives CASSSLKDNTIYF.